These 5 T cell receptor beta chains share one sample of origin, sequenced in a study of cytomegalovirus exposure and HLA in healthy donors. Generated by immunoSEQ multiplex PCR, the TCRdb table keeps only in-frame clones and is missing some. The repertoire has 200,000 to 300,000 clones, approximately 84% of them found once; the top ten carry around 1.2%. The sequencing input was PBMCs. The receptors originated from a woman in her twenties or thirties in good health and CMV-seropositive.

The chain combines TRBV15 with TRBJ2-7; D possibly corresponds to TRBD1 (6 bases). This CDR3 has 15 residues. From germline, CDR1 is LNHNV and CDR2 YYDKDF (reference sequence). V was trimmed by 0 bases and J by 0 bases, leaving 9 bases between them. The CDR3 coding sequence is TGTGCCACCAGCAGAGAGGCGGACAGCTCCTACGAGCAGTACTTC. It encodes CATSREADSSYEQYF.

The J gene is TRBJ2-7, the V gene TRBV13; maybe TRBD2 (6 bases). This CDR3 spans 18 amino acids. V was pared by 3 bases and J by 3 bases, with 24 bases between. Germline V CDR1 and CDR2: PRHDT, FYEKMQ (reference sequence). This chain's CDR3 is CASSLRSFFGRTDYEQYF. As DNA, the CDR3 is TGTGCCAGCAGCTTGAGGAGCTTCTTCGGGAGAACAGACTACGAGCAGTACTTC.

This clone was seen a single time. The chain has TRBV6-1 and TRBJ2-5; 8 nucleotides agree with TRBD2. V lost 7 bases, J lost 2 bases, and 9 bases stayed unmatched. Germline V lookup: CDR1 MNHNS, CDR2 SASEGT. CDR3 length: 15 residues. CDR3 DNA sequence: TGTGCCAGCACCCGGGGGGGGGCCCTACAAGAGACCCAGTACTTC. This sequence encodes CASTRGGALQETQYF.

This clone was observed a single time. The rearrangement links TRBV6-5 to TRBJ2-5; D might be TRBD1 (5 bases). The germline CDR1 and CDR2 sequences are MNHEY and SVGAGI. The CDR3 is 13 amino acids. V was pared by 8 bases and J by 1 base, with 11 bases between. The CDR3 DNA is TGTGCCAGCGCAAGGGGCAGCCAAGAGACCCAGTACTTC. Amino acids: CASARGSQETQYF.

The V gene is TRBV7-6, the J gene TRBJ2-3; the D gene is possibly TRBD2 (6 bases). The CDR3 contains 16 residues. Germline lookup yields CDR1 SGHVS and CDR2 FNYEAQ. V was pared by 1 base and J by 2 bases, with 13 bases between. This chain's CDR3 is CASSLGGLDFTDTQYF. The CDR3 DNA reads TGTGCCAGCAGCTTAGGGGGACTCGACTTCACAGATACGCAGTATTTT.